The 2 T cell receptor beta chains below come from one sample, sequenced in a study of lung T cells in sarcoidosis with Löfgren's syndrome. TCRdb analysed the reads with MiXCR anew, one entry per CDR3 protein. The sample holds 7,000 to 9,000 distinct CDR3 sequences, around 21% seen once. Material for sequencing was CD4+ T cells from bronchoalveolar lavage fluid. These receptors all come from a human donor with sarcoidosis (Löfgren's syndrome or another form), or a control subject (not recorded which).

V usage is TRBV9 and J usage is TRBJ2-3, with 12 bases identical to TRBD2. This CDR3 is built from 16 residues. V was pared by 3 bases and J by 5 bases, with 7 bases of the junction left unmatched. The germline CDR1 and CDR2 sequences are SGDLS and YYNGEE. In nucleotides, the CDR3 is TGTGCCAGCAGCGAACGGACTAGCGGGGCCTTAGATACGCAGTATTTT. Its protein product is CASSERTSGALDTQYF.

This clonotype came up many times. The chain joins TRBV5-1 to TRBJ2-3, with D possibly matching TRBD2 (6 bases). This CDR3 spans 15 amino acids. CDR1 and CDR2 from the germline V gene are SGHRS and YFSETQ. The V and J ends lost 1 base and 0 bases respectively, with 9 bases between them. CDR3 nucleotides: TGCGCCAGCAGCTTGATCGGAGGGAGCACAGATACGCAGTATTTT. This codes for CASSLIGGSTDTQYF.